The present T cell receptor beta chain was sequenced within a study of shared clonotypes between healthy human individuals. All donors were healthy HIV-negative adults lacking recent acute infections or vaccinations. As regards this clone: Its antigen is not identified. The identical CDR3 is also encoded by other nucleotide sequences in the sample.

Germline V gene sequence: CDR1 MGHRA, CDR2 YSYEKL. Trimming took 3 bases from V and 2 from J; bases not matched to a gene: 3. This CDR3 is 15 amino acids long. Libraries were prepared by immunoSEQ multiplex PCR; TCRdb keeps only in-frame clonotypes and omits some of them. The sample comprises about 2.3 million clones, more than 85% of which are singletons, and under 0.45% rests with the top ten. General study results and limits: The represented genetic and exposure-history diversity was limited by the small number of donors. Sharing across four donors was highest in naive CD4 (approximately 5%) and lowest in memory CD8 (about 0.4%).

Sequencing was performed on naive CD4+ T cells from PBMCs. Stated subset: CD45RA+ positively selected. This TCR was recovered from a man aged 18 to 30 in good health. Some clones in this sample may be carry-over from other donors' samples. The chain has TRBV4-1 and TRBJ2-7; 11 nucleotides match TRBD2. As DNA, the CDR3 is TGCGCCAGCAGCCAGGTAGCGGGAGGGCCCTACGAGCAGTACTTC. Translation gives CASSQVAGGPYEQYF.